These 3 T cell receptor beta chains originate from one sample sequenced in a study of cytomegalovirus exposure and HLA in healthy donors. Profiled with immunoSEQ multiplex PCR; TCRdb holds only in-frame clones, not every one. The sample yields 210,000 or so clones, about 90% seen once. What was sequenced was PBMCs. The receptors originated from a woman between 18 and 29 years old in good health and CMV-seronegative.

The chain recombines TRBV28 with TRBJ1-2; 9 bases line up with TRBD1. The CDR3 sequence is 14 residues long. The V segment lost 8 bases and the J segment 4 bases; nucleotides outside the gene matches: 8. Looked up from germline, CDR1 is MDHEN and CDR2 is SYDVKM. The chain's CDR3 is CASRGQGDIYGYTF. CDR3 coding DNA: TGTGCCAGCCGGGGACAGGGTGATATCTATGGCTACACCTTC.

The V call is TRBV7-9, the J call TRBJ1-2; D possibly corresponds to TRBD1 (5 bases). V shed 4 bases and J shed 8 bases, with 14 bases lying between them. The CDR3 is 13 residues long. Per germline, CDR1 SEHNR and CDR2 FQNEAQ (reference sequence). Here the CDR3 reads CASSSQVLRGYTF. CDR3 DNA sequence: TGTGCCAGCAGCTCACAGGTTCTTCGGGGCTACACCTTC.

The chain combines TRBV7-9 with TRBJ2-5, with TRBD2 identical over 13 bases. This CDR3 region has 17 residues. J was trimmed by 5 bases and V by 5 bases; bases with no gene match: 11. Germline V gene lookup returns CDR1 SEHNR and CDR2 FQNEAQ (reference sequence). The CDR3 is CASSPPGLAGEMETQYF. The CDR3, as DNA: TGTGCCAGCAGCCCGCCCGGACTAGCGGGAGAGATGGAGACCCAGTACTTC.